This T cell receptor beta chain was documented in a study of cytomegalovirus exposure and HLA in healthy donors. Overall study: The 95 to 150 validation repertoires and the approximately 630 first-cohort repertoires shared a platform, a later analysis reported.

Study-wide results and limits: A list of approximately 150 TCR beta chains associated with cytomegalovirus was given. A classifier reportedly called cytomegalovirus status with high sensitivity and specificity.

Profiling relied on immunoSEQ multiplex PCR, and the TCRdb table lists in-frame clones only, not all of them. The sample holds 250,000 to 400,000 clones, around 90% seen once. On this clone itself: The antigen is unknown.

The CDR3 length is 15 residues. Germline trimming cut 4 bases from V and 6 bases from J; bases unmatched to any gene: 6. CDR1 and CDR2 (germline): MNHEY, SMNVEV (reference sequence). The specimen sequenced was PBMCs. This TCR was sampled from a man in his thirties or forties in good health and CMV-seronegative. This chain uses TRBV27 with TRBJ2-2; TRBD1 matches at 9 bases. CDR3 in DNA: TGTGCCAGCAGTTCACAGGGGGCTGGGGCCGGGGAGCTGTTTTTT. Residues: CASSSQGAGAGELFF.